The entry below describes one T cell receptor (beta chain). The antigen is not known. Treatment defined: around 19 received Ad26.COV2.S at low or high dose, single or two shots; about 5 received placebo; per-sample allocation not given. The investigators took samples on day 63 after the first vaccine or placebo injection. An adult aged 18-55 years in Boston served as the donor. Wuhan-strain spike was delivered by a replication-incompetent Ad26 vector. With 3 bases removed from V and 1 base from J, the gap between germline ends came to 10 bases. CDR1 is SGHRS and CDR2 is YFSETQ in the germline V gene. This CDR3 has 14 amino acids. Sequencing used immunoSEQ multiplex PCR; TCRdb keeps in-frame clones, though not all of them. The sample contains hundreds of thousands of clones, 89% of which appear only once. The data derive from a study of Ad26.COV2.S vaccination and SARS-CoV-2 variants. Study in general: Intramuscular Ad26.COV2.S doses were given once or twice, 56 days apart.

Whole-study results and caveats: Vaccinees reportedly had broad spike-specific CD8+ and CD4+ T cell responses.

The chain has TRBV5-1 and TRBJ2-5; D is possibly TRBD1 or TRBD2 (5 bases each). This sequence originates from a person aged 18 to 65 who received the Ad26.COV2.S COVID-19 vaccine or a placebo. Material: peripheral blood, obtained in a trial of Ad26.COV2.S vaccine versus placebo. This CDR3 reads CASSSGTTQETQYF. Here the CDR3 DNA reads TGCGCCAGCAGCTCGGGGACGACCCAAGAGACCCAGTACTTC.